This record looks at one T cell receptor (beta chain) sequence and its context. Authors' methods: For nucleated cells, counts were estimated from reference gene primer amplification. Generated by immunoSEQ multiplex PCR, the TCRdb table keeps only in-frame clones and is missing some. D and trimming were read from the DNA, whereas the V and J calls and clone size are those reported in that table. The data contain under 250,000 clones, roughly 85% of them singletons. This specimen comes from a study of blood T cell repertoires in COVID-19. Study summary: PBMCs, B-cell-depleted T cells, or T cells provided the cDNA or gDNA that made up the material.

Individuals drawn from under 30 US areas were about 18 to 100 years old. Assignments of participants to cohorts depended upon their own reported clinical history. The sequence was collected from a woman aged 50 to 60 who had been exposed to COVID-19. Sequenced material: PBMCs or T cells enriched from blood (not recorded which).

This chain's CDR3 is CASSGQGRPNEQYF. Written as DNA, the CDR3 is TGTGCCAGCTCTGGGCAGGGAAGACCGAACGAGCAGTACTTC. The chain carries TRBV9 and TRBJ2-7; TRBD1 might be the D (5 bases). The germline gives CDR1 SGDLS, CDR2 YYNGEE. Deletions cut 7 bases from V and 5 bases from J, with 19 bases between. CDR3 length equals 14 residues.